This is a list of T cell receptor beta chains from one sample in a study of T cells in localized non-small cell lung cancer. Clones were sequenced by immunoSEQ multiplex PCR, and TCRdb holds only the in-frame ones, with some missing. The data show tens of thousands of clones, 84% seen once. The material sequenced was peripheral blood, taken before any cancer treatment. The receptors derive from a man aged 35-75 years with stage I lung adenocarcinoma. Both conserved end residues are part of each CDR3. The order of the fields is J gene, D gene, clone size, V gene, CDR3 DNA, CDR3 protein. The D gene is left open where the match is weak. Rows may omit the clone size; those that give it use once, few, many or a size class.

TRBJ1-1 | TRBD1 | - | TRBV9 | TGTGCCAGCAGCGTAGTTGGACAGGGGAACACTGAAGCTTTCTTT | CASSVVGQGNTEAFF
TRBJ1-1 | - | - | TRBV7-2 | TGTGCCAGCAGCCAAAGAGGGAACAGGCTGAACACTGAAGCTTTCTTT | CASSQRGNRLNTEAFF
TRBJ1-2 | - | - | TRBV29-1 | TGCAGCGTTGGACGTAACTATGGCTACACCTTC | CSVGRNYGYTF
TRBJ1-1 | TRBD1 | - | TRBV28 | TGTGCCAGCAGGGAGACAGGGAGGGACACTGAAGCTTTCTTT | CASRETGRDTEAFF
TRBJ1-1 | - | once | TRBV2 | TGTGCCAGCAGTGAAGAGGCAGGGACTGAAGCTTTCTTT | CASSEEAGTEAFF
TRBJ1-1 | - | few | TRBV6-5 | TGTGCCAGCAGTTATCGAATGAACACTGAAGCTTTCTTT | CASSYRMNTEAFF
TRBJ2-7 | - | - | TRBV2 | TGTGCCAGCAGTATAGCGGTAGGTCCCCCCTACGAGCAGTACTTC | CASSIAVGPPYEQYF
TRBJ2-1 | TRBD2 | - | TRBV19 | TGTGCCAGTAGTATAGAATTCCTAGCGGATCAGTTCTTC | CASSIEFLADQFF
TRBJ2-3 | - | once | TRBV19 | TGTGCCAGTAGTATTCCCGGGACATCCGTAATCACAGATACGCAGTATTTT | CASSIPGTSVITDTQYF
TRBJ2-2 | - | - | TRBV7-9 | TGTGCCAGCAGTCCCGGTCGGGGGTCCACCGGGGAGCTGTTTTTT | CASSPGRGSTGELFF
TRBJ2-7 | - | - | TRBV5-5 | TGTGCCAGCAGCTTGTTAGTGGGGGCCTCCTACGAGCAGTACTTC | CASSLLVGASYEQYF
TRBJ1-2 | TRBD1 | - | TRBV6-6 | TGTGCCAGCACAGAGACAGGGGGCAACTATGGCTACACCTTC | CASTETGGNYGYTF
TRBJ2-7 | TRBD2 | - | TRBV27 | TGTGCCAGCAGGACTAGCGGGAACTACGAGCAGTACTTC | CASRTSGNYEQYF
TRBJ2-2 | TRBD1 | - | TRBV30 | TGTGCCTGGATCCCAGACAGGGGCTTGAACACCGGGGAGCTGTTTTTT | CAWIPDRGLNTGELFF
TRBJ1-1 | TRBD1 | - | TRBV25-1 | TGTGCCAGCAGAACAGGGGGCGCAGTCACTGAAGCTTTCTTT | CASRTGGAVTEAFF
TRBJ1-1 | - | once | TRBV5-8 | TGTGCCAGCAGCACTGGGGTAGGGGTTAACACTGAAGCTTTCTTT | CASSTGVGVNTEAFF
TRBJ2-3 | TRBD2 | - | TRBV29-1 | TGCAGCGGATCGACTAGCGGGAGACGCACAGATACGCAGTATTTT | CSGSTSGRRTDTQYF
TRBJ2-3 | - | - | TRBV6-1 | TGTGCCAGCAGTGGGACCTCAGATACGCAGTATTTT | CASSGTSDTQYF
TRBJ2-1 | TRBD2 | - | TRBV7-2 | TGTGCCAGCAGGCCCCCTGGAAGCGGGGCCTACAATGAGCAGTTCTTC | CASRPPGSGAYNEQFF
TRBJ2-7 | TRBD2 | - | TRBV28 | TGTGCCAGCAGTCAAGTAAATAGCGGGAGTTATGAGCAGTACTTC | CASSQVNSGSYEQYF
TRBJ2-1 | TRBD2 | once | TRBV5-6 | TGTGCCAGCAGCTTGGACCGAATTAGCGGGTCCACCTACAATGAGCAGTTCTTC | CASSLDRISGSTYNEQFF
TRBJ2-1 | TRBD1 | - | TRBV7-8 | TGTGCCAGCAGCTTAGGACAGGGGTACTACAATGAGCAGTTCTTC | CASSLGQGYYNEQFF
TRBJ1-5 | TRBD1 | - | TRBV30 | TGTGCCTGGAGCGGGACAGGGAGTCAGCCCCAGCATTTT | CAWSGTGSQPQHF
TRBJ2-1 | - | - | TRBV5-1 | TGCGCCAGCAGCGCCTACAATGAGCAGTTCTTC | CASSAYNEQFF
TRBJ2-2 | - | - | TRBV5-6 | TGTGCCAGCAGCTTGGGGTACCTAGCGAACACCGGGGAGCTGTTTTTT | CASSLGYLANTGELFF
TRBJ1-2 | TRBD1 | - | TRBV6-1 | TGTGCCAGCAGTGAAGCCGCCAGGGGGGATGGCTACACCTTC | CASSEAARGDGYTF
TRBJ2-7 | - | - | TRBV10-3 | TGTGCCATCAGCGAGGGAGGATACGAGCAGTACTTC | CAISEGGYEQYF
TRBJ2-3 | TRBD2 | - | TRBV29-1 | TGCAGCGTTGAAGGGGGACTAGCGGGCAGCACAGATACGCAGTATTTT | CSVEGGLAGSTDTQYF
TRBJ2-7 | - | - | TRBV6-6 | TGTGCCAGCAGTGAGCGCTCCTCCTACGAGCAGTACTTC | CASSERSSYEQYF
TRBJ1-1 | - | - | TRBV9 | TGTGCCAGCAGCGCCGGACAGTCAGCTGAAGCTTTCTTT | CASSAGQSAEAFF
TRBJ1-2 | TRBD1 | - | TRBV10-1 | TGCGCCAGCAGTAGACGATGGTGGCAGACAGGGTTTTGCTATGGCTACACCTTC | CASSRRWWQTGFCYGYTF
TRBJ2-5 | TRBD2 | - | TRBV5-1 | TGCGCCAGCAGCTTCGACGGGATAGCGGGAGAGACCCAGTACTTC | CASSFDGIAGETQYF
TRBJ2-6 | TRBD1 | - | TRBV19 | TGTGCCAGCCGACAGGGCAGCTCTGGGGCCAACGTCCTGACTTTC | CASRQGSSGANVLTF
TRBJ1-1 | - | - | TRBV19 | TGTGCCAGTAGTTTCGGGGCGCGAACTGAAGCTTTCTTT | CASSFGARTEAFF
TRBJ2-1 | TRBD2 | - | TRBV11-3 | TGTGCCAGCAGCTTAGATGGCCGGGGGGACAATGAGCAGTTCTTC | CASSLDGRGDNEQFF
TRBJ2-1 | - | - | TRBV2 | TGTGCCAGCAGTCTTTGGACAGAGCAGTTCTTC | CASSLWTEQFF
TRBJ1-1 | - | once | TRBV7-2 | TGTGCCAGCAGCTTAATGCAGGGTACCACTGAAGCTTTCTTT | CASSLMQGTTEAFF